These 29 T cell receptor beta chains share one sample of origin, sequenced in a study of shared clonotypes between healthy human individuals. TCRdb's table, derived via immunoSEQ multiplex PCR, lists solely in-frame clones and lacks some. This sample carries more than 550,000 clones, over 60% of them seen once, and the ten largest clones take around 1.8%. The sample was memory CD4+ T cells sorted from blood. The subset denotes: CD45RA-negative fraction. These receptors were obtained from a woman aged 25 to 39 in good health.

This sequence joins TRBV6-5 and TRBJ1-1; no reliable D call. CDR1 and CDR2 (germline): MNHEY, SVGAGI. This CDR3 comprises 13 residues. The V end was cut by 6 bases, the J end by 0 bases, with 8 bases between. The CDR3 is CASSHLMNTEAFF. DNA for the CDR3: TGTGCCAGCAGCCATTTAATGAACACTGAAGCTTTCTTT.

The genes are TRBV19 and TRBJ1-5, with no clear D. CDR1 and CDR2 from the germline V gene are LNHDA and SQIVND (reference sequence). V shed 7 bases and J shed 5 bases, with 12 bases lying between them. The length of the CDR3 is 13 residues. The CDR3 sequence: CASNADYYQPQHF. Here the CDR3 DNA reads TGTGCCAGTAATGCCGATTATTATCAGCCCCAGCATTTT. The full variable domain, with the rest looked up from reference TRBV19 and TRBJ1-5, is DGGITQSPKYLFRKEGQNVTLSCEQNLNHDAMYWYRQDPGQGLRLIYYSQIVNDFQKGDIAEGYSVSREKKESFPLTVTSAQKNPTAFYLCASNADYYQPQHFGDGTRLSIL.

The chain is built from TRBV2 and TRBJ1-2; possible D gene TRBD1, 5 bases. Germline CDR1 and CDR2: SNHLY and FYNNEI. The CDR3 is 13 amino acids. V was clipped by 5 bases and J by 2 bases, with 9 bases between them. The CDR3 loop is CASSWDGNYGYTF. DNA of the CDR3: TGTGCCAGCAGTTGGGACGGAAACTATGGCTACACCTTC.

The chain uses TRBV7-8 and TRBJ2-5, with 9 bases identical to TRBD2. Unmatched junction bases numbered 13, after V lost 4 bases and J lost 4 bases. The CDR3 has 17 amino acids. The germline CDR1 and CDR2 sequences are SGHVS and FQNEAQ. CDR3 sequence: CASSSSGEEGDRETQYF. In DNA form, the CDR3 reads TGTGCCAGCAGCTCTAGCGGGGAGGAGGGTGATAGAGAGACCCAGTACTTC. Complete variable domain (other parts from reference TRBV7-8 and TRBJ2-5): GAGVSQSPRYKVAKRGQDVALRCDPISGHVSLFWYQQALGQGPEFLTYFQNEAQLDKSGLPSDRFFAERPEGSVSTLKIQRTQQEDSAVYLCASSSSGEEGDRETQYFGPGTRLLVL.

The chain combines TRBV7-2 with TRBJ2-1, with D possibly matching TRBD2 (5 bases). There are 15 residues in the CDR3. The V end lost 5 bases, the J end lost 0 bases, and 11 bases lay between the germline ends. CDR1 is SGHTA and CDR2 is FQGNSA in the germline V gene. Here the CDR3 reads CASSVGANSYNEQFF. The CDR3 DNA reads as TGTGCCAGCAGCGTGGGAGCAAACTCCTACAATGAGCAGTTCTTC.

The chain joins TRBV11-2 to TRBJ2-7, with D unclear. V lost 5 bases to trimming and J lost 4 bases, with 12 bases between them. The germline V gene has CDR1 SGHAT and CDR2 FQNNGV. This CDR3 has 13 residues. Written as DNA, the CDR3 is TGTGCCAGCAGCCCTAACTGGGGTTACGAGCAGTACTTC. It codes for CASSPNWGYEQYF.

CDR3 residues: CASRTGTGPYGYTF. The CDR3 bases are TGCGCCAGCAGGACCGGGACAGGGCCCTATGGCTACACCTTC. This sequence joins TRBV5-1 and TRBJ1-2, with TRBD1 matching 9 bases. V shed 5 bases, J shed 4 bases, and the junction held 6 bases outside the gene matches. This CDR3 is built from 14 residues. In germline, CDR1 is SGHRS, CDR2 YFSETQ.

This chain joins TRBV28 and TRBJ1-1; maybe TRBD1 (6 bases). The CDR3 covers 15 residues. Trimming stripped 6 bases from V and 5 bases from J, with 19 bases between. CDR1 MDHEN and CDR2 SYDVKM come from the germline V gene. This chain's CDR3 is CASRGYKGEKTEAFF. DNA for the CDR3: TGTGCCAGCAGGGGATACAAGGGGGAAAAGACTGAAGCTTTCTTT. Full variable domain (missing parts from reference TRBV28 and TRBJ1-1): DVKVTQSSRYLVKRTGEKVFLECVQDMDHENMFWYRQDPGLGLRLIYFSYDVKMKEKGDIPEGYSVSREKKERFSLILESASTNQTSMYLCASRGYKGEKTEAFFGQGTRLTVV.

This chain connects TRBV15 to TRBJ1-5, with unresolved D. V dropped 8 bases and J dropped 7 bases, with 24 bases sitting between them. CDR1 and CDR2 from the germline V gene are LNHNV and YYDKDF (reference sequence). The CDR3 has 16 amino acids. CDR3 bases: TGTGCCACCGCGACGGCTGCGTGGGGTAATGGCCAGCCCCAGCATTTT. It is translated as CATATAAWGNGQPQHF.

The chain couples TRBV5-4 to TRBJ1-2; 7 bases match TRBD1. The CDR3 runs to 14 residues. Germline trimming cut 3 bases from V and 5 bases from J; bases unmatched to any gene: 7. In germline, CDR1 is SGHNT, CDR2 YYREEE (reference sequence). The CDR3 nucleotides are TGTGCCAGCAGCTGGGGGCAGGGGGGTTATGGCTACACCTTC. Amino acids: CASSWGQGGYGYTF. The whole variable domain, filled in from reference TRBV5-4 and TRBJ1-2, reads ETGVTQSPTHLIKTRGQQVTLRCSSQSGHNTVSWYQQALGQGPQFIFQYYREEENGRGNFPPRFSGLQFPNYSSELNVNALELDDSALYLCASSWGQGGYGYTFGSGTRLTVV.

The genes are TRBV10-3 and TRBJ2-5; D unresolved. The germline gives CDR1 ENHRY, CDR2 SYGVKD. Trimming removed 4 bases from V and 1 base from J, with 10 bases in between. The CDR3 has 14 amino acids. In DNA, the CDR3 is TGTGCCATCAGTGCAGACGGCGCCCAAGAGACCCAGTACTTC. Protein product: CAISADGAQETQYF.

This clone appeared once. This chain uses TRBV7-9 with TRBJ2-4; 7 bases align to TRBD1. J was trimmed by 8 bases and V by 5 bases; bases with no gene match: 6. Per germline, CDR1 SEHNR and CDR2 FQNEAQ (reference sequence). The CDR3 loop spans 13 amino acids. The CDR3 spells CASSLRGSDIQYF. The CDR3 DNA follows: TGTGCCAGCAGCCTCAGGGGGAGTGACATTCAGTACTTC.

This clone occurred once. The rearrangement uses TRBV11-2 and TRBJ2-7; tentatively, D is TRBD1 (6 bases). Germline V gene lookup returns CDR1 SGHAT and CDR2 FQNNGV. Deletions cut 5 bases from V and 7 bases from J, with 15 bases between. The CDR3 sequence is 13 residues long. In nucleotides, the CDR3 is TGTGCCAGCAGCCCCCTGACAGGCCTAGAGCAGTACTTC. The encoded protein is CASSPLTGLEQYF.

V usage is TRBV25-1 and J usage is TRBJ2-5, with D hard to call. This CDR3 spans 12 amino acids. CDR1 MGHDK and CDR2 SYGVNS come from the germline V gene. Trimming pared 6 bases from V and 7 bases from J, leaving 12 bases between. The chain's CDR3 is CASSATDGTQYF. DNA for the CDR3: TGTGCCAGCAGCGCTACTGATGGGACCCAGTACTTC.

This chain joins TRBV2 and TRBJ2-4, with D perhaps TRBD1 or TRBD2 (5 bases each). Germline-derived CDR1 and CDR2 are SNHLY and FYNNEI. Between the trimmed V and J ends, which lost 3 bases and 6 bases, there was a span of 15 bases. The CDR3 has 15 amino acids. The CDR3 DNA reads TGTGCCAGCAGTGATTTCCGAGGGGCTGGAAACATTCAGTACTTC. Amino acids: CASSDFRGAGNIQYF.

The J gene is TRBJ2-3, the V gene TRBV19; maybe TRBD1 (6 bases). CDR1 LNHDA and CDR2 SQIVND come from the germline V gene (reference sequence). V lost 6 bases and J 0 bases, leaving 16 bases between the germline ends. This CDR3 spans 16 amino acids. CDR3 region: CASRLGGSSSTDTQYF. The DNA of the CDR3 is TGTGCCAGTAGGTTAGGGGGTTCTTCTAGCACAGATACGCAGTATTTT.

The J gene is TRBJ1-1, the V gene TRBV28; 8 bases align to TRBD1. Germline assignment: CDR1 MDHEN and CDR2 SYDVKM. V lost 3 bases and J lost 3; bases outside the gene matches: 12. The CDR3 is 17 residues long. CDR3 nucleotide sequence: TGTGCCAGCAGTTTTTCATGGGCCAACAGGGGGGACACTGAAGCTTTCTTT. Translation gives CASSFSWANRGDTEAFF.

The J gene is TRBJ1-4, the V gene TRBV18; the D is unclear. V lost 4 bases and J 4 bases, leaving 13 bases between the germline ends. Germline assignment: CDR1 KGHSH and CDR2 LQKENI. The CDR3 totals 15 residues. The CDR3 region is CASSHPQANNEKLFF. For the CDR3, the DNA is TGTGCCAGCTCACACCCCCAGGCCAATAATGAAAAACTGTTTTTT.

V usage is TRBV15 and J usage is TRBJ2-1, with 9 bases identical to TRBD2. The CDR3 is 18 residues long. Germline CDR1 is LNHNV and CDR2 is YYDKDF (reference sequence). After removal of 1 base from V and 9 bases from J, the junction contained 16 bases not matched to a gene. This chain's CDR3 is CATSRGQMVSGRGREQFF. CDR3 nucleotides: TGTGCCACCAGCAGAGGACAGATGGTTAGCGGGAGAGGGCGTGAGCAGTTCTTC.

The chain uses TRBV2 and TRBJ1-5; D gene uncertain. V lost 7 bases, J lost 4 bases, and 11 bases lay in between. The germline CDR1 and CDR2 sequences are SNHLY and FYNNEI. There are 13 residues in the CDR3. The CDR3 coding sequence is TGTGCCAGCACCTGGACGGAGAATCAGCCCCAGCATTTT. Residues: CASTWTENQPQHF.

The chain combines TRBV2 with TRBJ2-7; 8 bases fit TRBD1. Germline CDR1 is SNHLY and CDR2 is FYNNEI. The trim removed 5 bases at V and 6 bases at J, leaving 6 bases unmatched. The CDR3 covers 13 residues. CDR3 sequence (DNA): TGTGCCAGCAGTACAGGGGGAAGGGGCGAGCAGTACTTC. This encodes CASSTGGRGEQYF.

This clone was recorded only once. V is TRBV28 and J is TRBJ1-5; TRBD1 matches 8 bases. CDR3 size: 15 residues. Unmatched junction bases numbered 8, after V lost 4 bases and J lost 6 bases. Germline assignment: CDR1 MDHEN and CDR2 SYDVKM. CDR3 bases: TGTGCCAGCAGTTCCGTACGACAGGGGTTTCAGCCCCAGCATTTT. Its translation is CASSSVRQGFQPQHF.

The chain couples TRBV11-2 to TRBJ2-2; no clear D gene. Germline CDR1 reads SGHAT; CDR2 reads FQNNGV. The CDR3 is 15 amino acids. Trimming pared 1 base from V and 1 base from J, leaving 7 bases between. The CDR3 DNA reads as TGTGCCAGCAGCTTAGCTTGGCGGAACACCGGGGAGCTGTTTTTT. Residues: CASSLAWRNTGELFF.

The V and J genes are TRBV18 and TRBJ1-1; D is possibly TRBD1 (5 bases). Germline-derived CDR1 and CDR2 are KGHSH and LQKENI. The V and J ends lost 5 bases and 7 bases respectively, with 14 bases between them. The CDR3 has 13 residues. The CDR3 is CASSSADRGEAFF. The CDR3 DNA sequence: TGTGCCAGCTCAAGCGCTGACAGAGGTGAAGCTTTCTTT. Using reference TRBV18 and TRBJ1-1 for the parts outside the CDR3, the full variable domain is NAGVMQNPRHLVRRRGQEARLRCSPMKGHSHVYWYRQLPEEGLKFMVYLQKENIIDESGMPKERFSAEFPKEGPSILRIQQVVRGDSAAYFCASSSADRGEAFFGQGTRLTVV.

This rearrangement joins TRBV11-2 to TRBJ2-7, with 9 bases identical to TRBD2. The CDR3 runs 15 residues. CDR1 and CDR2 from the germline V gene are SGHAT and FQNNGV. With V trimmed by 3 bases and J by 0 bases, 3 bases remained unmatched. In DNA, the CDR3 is TGTGCCAGCAGCTTCTCTAGCGGGACCTCCTACGAGCAGTACTTC. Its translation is CASSFSSGTSYEQYF.

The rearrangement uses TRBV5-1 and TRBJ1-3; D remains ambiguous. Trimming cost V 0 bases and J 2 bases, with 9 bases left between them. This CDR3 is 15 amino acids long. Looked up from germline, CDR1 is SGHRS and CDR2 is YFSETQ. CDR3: CASSLATETGNTIYF. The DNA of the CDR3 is TGCGCCAGCAGCTTGGCTACGGAGACTGGAAACACCATATATTTT. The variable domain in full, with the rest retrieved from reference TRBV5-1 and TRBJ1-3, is KAGVTQTPRYLIKTRGQQVTLSCSPISGHRSVSWYQQTPGQGLQFLFEYFSETQRNKGNFPGRFSGRQFSNSRSEMNVSTLELGDSALYLCASSLATETGNTIYFGEGSWLTVV.

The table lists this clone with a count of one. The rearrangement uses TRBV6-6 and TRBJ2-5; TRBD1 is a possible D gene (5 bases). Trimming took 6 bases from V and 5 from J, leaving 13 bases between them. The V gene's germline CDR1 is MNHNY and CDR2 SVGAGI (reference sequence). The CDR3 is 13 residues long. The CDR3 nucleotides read TGTGCCAGCAGAACAGGTGGTGGGGAGACCCAGTACTTC. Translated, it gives CASRTGGGETQYF.

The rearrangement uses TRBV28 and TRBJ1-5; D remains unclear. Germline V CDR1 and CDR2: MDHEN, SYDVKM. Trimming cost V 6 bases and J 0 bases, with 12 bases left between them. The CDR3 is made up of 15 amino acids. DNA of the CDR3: TGTGCCAGCAGAGTGGAACGCGGTAGCAATCAGCCCCAGCATTTT. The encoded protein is CASRVERGSNQPQHF. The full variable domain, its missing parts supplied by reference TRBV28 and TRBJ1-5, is DVKVTQSSRYLVKRTGEKVFLECVQDMDHENMFWYRQDPGLGLRLIYFSYDVKMKEKGDIPEGYSVSREKKERFSLILESASTNQTSMYLCASRVERGSNQPQHFGDGTRLSIL.

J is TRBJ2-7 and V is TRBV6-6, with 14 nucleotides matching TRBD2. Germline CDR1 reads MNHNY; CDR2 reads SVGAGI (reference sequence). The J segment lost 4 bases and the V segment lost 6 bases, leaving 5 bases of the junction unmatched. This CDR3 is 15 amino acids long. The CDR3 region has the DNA TGTGCCAGCAGCCTTGGGACTAGCGGGAGTTACGAGCAGTACTTC. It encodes CASSLGTSGSYEQYF.